This T cell receptor (beta chain) is drawn from a study of molecular identifiers for immune sequencing clone quantification (dated by TCRdb to 2016 to 2018). About the investigation overall: For a replicate experiment, RNA from about 20,000 or 100,000 naive CD8 T cells was divided into five aliquots, of which four were sequenced. CD8 T cells were used in a methods study to benchmark molecular-identifier clustering-based TCR repertoire sequencing (MIDCIRS) and TCR RNA copy counting.

The library was obtained by PCR. The sequencing machine was a NextSeq 500. Preparation of bulk TCR libraries followed a previously described approach, with the TCR primers listed in Table S5. Total RNA was purified with the Qiagen AllPrep DNA/RNA kit. Reads from multiple sequencing runs of the same library were pooled before analysis. As for the authors' bioinformatics: Reads were retained only if their TCR constant sequence matched exactly, and those retained reads were trimmed to 150 nt and grouped according to their 12-nt molecular barcodes. Within each barcode group, reads were sub-clustered at a 15% Levenshtein threshold, and quality-weighted consensus sequences were built per RNA molecule. Non-functional sequences were discarded, and so were lower-count sequences lying one edit away from another sequence. On the basis of fitting two negative binomial distributions, barcode sub-clusters with fewer than 20% of the maximum read count were discarded. The public reads were quality trimmed at Q25 with fastp and then assembled into clones with MiXCR by TCRdb, keeping productive beta chains. Identical CDR3 proteins give one entry, which carries the most common genes and DNA. The V and J calls were determined by TCRdb, not by the authors. The sample table shows fewer than 350,000 distinct CDR3 sequences, and 24% are seen once. The biggest ten clones account for about 0.74% of the sample.

This clonotype was recorded many times. What antigen it recognizes has not been identified. No base-level quality is on record; no much larger clone is a single base apart. Overall study results and their limits: Naive libraries contained spiked-in Jurkat TCR RNA (around ten copies' worth), which is not part of the donor repertoire. Modeling indicated approximately 3.2 TCR RNA copies recovered per cell, compared with around 10 by digital PCR, which implies a capture efficiency of around 29%. In CMV-specific effector cells, clones with more than 20 RNA copies contained over 98% of molecules, whereas in naive cells such clones contained under 1% of molecules. The sizes of highly expanded clones could end up underestimated when identical TCR molecules share a barcode. Even against a background of approximately 1 million naive CD8 T cells, spiked-in Jurkat TCR RNA amounting to a single cell's worth was reported to be detectable. When barcode sub-clustering was omitted, TCR diversity was inflated by chimeric consensus sequences, with chimeras reaching as high as 47%.

Libraries of naive CD8 T cells were generated from approximately 20,000 to 1,000,000 sorted cells, with 10%, 30% or 50% of the purified RNA used. Naive CD8 T cells, defined as CD8+CD4-CCR7+CD45RA+, were FACS-sorted into RLT Plus buffer on a BD FACSAria II. To test detection sensitivity, Jurkat RNA equal to over nine TCR copies was added to samples of roughly 18,000-1,100,000 naive CD8 T cells. Enrichment of CD8 T cells was done with RosetteSep CD8+ T Cell Enrichment Cocktail plus Ficoll-Paque, and ACK red cell lysis came afterward. This receptor was obtained from a human donor in good health. Some libraries in this study had Jurkat cell RNA spiked in. The sequencing sample was made of naive CD8+ T cells from blood, with Jurkat cell RNA spiked in. Per the publication, the cell subset or site label means: FACS-sorted CD8+CD4-CCR7+CD45RA+ naive T cells.

The DNA sequence is given as TGTGCCAGCAGTTATTCACGGGGTTCCTACGAGCAGTACTTC. It specifies CASSYSRGSYEQYF. This receptor chain uses TRBV6-5 and TRBJ2-7; the D gene is perhaps TRBD2, on 5 matching bases. CDR1 MNHEY and CDR2 SVGAGI are derived from the germline V gene. The CDR3, cysteine through phenylalanine, is 14 amino acids long. The only DNA kept is the CDR3, 42 bases in frame from the first base. The germline ends are 10 bases apart after V is trimmed by 3 bases and J by 1 base.